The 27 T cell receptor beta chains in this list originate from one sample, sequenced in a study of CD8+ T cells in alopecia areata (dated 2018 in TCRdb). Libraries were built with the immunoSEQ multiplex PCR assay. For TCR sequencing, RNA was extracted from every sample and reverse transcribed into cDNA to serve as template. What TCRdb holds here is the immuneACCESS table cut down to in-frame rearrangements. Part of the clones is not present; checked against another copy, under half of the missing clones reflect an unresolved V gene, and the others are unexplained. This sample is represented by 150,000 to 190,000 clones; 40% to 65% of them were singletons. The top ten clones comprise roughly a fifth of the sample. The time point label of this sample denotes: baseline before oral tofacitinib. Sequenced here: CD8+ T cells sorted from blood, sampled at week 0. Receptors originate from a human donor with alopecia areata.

For the CDR3, the DNA is TGTGCCAGCCTTGCGGGGAGGGAGGACGAAGCTTTCTTT. Its protein product is CASLAGREDEAFF. J is TRBJ1-1 and V is TRBV2; D is uncertain. V shed 8 bases and J shed 8 bases, with 18 bases lying between them. CDR3 size: 13 residues. CDR1 and CDR2 from the germline V gene are SNHLY and FYNNEI.

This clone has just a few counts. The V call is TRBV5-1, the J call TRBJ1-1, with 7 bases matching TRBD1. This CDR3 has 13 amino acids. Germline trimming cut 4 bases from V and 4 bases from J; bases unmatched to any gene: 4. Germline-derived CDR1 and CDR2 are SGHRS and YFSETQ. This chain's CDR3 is CASSVTGATEAFF. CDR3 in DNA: TGCGCCAGCAGCGTCACAGGGGCCACTGAAGCTTTCTTT.

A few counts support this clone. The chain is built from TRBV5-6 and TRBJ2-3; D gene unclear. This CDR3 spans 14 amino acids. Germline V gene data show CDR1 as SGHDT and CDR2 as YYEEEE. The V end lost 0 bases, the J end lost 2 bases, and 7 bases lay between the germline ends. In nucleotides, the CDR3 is TGTGCCAGCAGCTTGGGTGGTTACACAGATACGCAGTATTTT. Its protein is CASSLGGYTDTQYF.

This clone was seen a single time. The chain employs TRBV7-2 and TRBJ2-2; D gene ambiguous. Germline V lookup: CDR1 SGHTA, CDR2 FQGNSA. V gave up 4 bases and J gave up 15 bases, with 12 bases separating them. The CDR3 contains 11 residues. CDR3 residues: CASSYWDELFF. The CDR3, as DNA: TGTGCCAGCAGCTACTGGGATGAGTTGTTTTTT. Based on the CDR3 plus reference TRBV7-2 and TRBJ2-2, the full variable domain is GAGVSQSPSNKVTEKGKDVELRCDPISGHTALYWYRQSLGQGLEFLIYFQGNSAPDKSGLPSDRFSAERTGGSVSTLTIQRTQQEDSAVYLCASSYWDELFFGEGSRLTVL.

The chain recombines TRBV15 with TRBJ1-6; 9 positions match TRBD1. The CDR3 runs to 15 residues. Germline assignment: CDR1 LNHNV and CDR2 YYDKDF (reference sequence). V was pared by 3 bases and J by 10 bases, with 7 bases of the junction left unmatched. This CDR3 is CATSSSGQGRSPLHF. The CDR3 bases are TGTGCCACCAGCAGCTCCGGACAGGGGAGGTCACCCCTCCACTTT.

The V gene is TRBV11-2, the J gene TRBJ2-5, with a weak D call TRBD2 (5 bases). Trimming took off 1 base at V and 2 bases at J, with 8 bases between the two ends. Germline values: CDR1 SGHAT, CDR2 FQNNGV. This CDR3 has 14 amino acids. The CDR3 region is CASSLGGLQETQYF. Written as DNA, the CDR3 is TGTGCCAGCAGCTTAGGCGGACTTCAAGAGACCCAGTACTTC.

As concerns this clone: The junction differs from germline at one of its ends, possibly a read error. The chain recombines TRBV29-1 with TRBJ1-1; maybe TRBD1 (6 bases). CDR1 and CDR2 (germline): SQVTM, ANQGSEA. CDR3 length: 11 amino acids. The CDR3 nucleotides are TGCAGCGTGGTGGGGGGGACACCTCTCTCTTTT. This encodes CSVVGGTPLSF. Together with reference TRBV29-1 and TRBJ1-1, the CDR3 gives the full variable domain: SAVISQKPSRDICQRGTSLTIQCQVDSQVTMMFWYRQQPGQSLTLIATANQGSEATYESGFVIDKFPISRPNLTFSTLTVSNMSPEDSSIYLCSVVGGTPLSFGQGTRLTVV.

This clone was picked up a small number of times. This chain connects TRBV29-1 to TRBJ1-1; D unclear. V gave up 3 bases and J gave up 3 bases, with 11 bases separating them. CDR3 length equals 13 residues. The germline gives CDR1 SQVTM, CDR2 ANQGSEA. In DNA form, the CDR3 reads TGCAGCGTTGATACGGGGTTGGACACTGAAGCTTTCTTT. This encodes CSVDTGLDTEAFF.

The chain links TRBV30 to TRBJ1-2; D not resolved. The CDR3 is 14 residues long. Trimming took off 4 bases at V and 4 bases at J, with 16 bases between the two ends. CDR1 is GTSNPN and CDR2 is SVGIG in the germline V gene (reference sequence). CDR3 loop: CAWNEGQWGYGYTF. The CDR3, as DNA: TGTGCCTGGAACGAAGGCCAATGGGGCTATGGCTACACCTTC.

CDR3 sequence: CASSPWGSGANEQYF. In nucleotides, the CDR3 is TGTGCCAGCAGCCCCTGGGGAAGCGGGGCTAACGAGCAGTACTTC. This chain links TRBV13 with TRBJ2-7, with 7 nucleotides matching TRBD2. The V gene's germline CDR1 is PRHDT and CDR2 FYEKMQ (reference sequence). This CDR3 is built from 15 residues. The ends lost 5 bases at V and 5 bases at J; junction bases unmatched: 12.

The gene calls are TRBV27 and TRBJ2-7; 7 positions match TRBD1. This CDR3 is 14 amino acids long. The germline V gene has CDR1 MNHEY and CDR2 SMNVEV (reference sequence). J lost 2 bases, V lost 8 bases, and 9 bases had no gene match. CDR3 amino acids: CASRPRDSPYEQYF. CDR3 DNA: TGTGCCAGCCGTCCCCGGGACAGTCCCTACGAGCAGTACTTC.

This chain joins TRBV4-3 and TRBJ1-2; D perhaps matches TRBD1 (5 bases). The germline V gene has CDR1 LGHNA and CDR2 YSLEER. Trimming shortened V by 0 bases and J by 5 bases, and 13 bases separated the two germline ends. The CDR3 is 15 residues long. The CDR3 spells CASSQDGGALYGYTF. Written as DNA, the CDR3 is TGCGCCAGCAGCCAAGATGGCGGGGCCTTGTATGGCTACACCTTC.

The CDR3 loop reads CASSLSTRDREKLFF. DNA of the CDR3: TGTGCCAGCAGTTTATCAACCAGGGATCGGGAAAAACTGTTTTTT. The chain uses TRBV27 and TRBJ1-4; perhaps TRBD1 as D (5 bases). Per the germline V gene, CDR1 is MNHEY and CDR2 is SMNVEV (reference sequence). V dropped 0 bases and J dropped 8 bases, with 13 bases sitting between them. This CDR3 has 15 residues.

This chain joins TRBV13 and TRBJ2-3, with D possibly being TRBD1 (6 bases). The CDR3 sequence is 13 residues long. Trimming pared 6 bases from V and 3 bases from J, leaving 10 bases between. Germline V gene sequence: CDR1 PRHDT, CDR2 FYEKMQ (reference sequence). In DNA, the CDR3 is TGTGCCAGCAGGTCACAGGGTACAGATACGCAGTATTTT. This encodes CASRSQGTDTQYF.

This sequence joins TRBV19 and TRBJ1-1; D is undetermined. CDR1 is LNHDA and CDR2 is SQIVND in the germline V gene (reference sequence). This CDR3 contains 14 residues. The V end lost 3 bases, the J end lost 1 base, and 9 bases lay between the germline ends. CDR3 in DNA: TGTGCCAGTAGTATCCGGCAGGCGAACACTGAAGCTTTCTTT. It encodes CASSIRQANTEAFF.

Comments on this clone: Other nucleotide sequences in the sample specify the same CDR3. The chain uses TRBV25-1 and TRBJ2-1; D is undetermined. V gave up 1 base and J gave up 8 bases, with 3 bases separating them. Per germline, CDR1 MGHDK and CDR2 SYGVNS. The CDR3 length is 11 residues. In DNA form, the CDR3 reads TGTGCCAGCAGTGAATCCTATGAGCAGTTCTTC. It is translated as CASSESYEQFF.

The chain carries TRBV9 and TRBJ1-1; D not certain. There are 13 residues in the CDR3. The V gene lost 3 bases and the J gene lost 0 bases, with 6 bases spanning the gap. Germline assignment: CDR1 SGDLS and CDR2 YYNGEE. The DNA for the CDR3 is TGTGCCAGCAGCGAATCGATGAACACTGAAGCTTTCTTT. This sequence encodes CASSESMNTEAFF.

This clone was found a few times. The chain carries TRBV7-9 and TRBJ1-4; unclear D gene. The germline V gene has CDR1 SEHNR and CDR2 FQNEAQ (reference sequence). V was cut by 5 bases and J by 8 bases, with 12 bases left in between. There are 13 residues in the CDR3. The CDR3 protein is CASSPAGGEKLFF. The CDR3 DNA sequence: TGTGCCAGCAGCCCCGCAGGTGGGGAAAAACTGTTTTTT.

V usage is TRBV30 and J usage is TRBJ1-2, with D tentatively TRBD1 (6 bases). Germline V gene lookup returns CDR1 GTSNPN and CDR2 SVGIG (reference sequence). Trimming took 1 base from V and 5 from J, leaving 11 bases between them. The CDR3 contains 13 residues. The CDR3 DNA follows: TGTGCCTGGAGTGGGGACAACGAGTATGGCTACACCTTC. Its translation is CAWSGDNEYGYTF.

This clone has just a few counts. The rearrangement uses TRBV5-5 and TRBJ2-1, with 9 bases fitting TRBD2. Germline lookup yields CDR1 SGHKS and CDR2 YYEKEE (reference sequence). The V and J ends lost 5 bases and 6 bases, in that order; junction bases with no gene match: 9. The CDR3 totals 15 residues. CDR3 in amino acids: CASSTAGGLANEQFF. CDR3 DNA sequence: TGTGCCAGCAGTACCGCGGGGGGGCTCGCCAATGAGCAGTTCTTC.

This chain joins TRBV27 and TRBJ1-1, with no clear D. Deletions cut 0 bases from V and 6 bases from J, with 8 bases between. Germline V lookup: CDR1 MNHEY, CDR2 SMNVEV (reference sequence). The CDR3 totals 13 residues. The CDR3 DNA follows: TGTGCCAGCAGTTTATCGACGCAGGCTGAAGCTTTCTTT. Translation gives CASSLSTQAEAFF.

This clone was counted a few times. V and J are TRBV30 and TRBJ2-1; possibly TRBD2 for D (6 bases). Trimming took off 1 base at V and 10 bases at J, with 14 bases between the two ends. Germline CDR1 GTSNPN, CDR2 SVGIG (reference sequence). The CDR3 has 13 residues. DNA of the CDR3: TGTGCCTGGAGTGCATCGGGACGGGGGGAGCAGTTCTTC. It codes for CAWSASGRGEQFF.

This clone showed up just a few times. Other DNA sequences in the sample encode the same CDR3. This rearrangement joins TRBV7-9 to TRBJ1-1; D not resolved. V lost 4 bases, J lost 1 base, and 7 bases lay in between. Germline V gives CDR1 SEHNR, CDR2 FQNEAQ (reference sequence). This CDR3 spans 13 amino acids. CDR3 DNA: TGTGCCAGCAGCTCGACCGAGAACACTGAAGCTTTCTTT. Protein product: CASSSTENTEAFF.

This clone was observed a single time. The chain's CDR3 is CASSEGVVNGYTF. The CDR3 DNA reads as TGTGCCAGCAGCGAAGGGGTGGTTAATGGCTACACCTTC. The chain uses TRBV6-5 and TRBJ1-2, with a tentative D call TRBD1 (5 bases). CDR3 length equals 13 residues. Germline V gene sequence: CDR1 MNHEY, CDR2 SVGAGI. Trimming removed 6 bases from V and 6 bases from J, with 14 bases in between.

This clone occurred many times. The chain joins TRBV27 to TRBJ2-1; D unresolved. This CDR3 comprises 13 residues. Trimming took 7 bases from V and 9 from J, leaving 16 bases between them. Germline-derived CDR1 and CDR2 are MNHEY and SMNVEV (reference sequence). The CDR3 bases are TGTGCCAGCACTCCCCCCTCGGGTCTTGAGCAGTTCTTC. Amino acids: CASTPPSGLEQFF.

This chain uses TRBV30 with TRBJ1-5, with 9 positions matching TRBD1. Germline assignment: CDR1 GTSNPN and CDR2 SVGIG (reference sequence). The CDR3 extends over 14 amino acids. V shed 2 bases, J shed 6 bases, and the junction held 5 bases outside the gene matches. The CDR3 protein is CAWSSGQGFQPQHF. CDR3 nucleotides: TGTGCCTGGAGTTCAGGACAGGGGTTTCAGCCCCAGCATTTT.

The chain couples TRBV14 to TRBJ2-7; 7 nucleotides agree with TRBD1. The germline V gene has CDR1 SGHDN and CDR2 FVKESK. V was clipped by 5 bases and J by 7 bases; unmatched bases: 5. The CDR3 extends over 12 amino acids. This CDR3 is CASSVTGAEQYF. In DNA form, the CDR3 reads TGTGCCAGCAGCGTAACAGGGGCGGAGCAGTACTTC.